This T cell receptor beta chain appears in the sequencing data of a study of a mutant IDH1 vaccine in newly diagnosed glioma. Whole-study context: It was radiotherapy, temozolomide, or both that patients received previously, with most receiving both. Study findings and constraints: The vaccine induced immune responses, and these occurred in about 95% of patients.

The protocol was immunoSEQ multiplex PCR, while the TCRdb copy is restricted to in-frame clones and leaves out a portion. The sample gives 50,000 to 75,000 clones, roughly 74% of which show up once; 4.7% is in the top ten. Time point: week 35, safety follow-up. The study gave 300 ug of mutant IDH1 20-mer peptide per vaccine dose, with topical imiquimod. Looked up from germline, CDR1 is LNHDA and CDR2 is SQIVND (reference sequence). V shed 3 bases and J shed 1 base, with 6 bases lying between them. This CDR3 region has 14 residues. This clone has a single count. Its target is not known. The receptor's source is a man aged 50-60 years with glioma. The source material was PBMCs, sampled from a glioma patient whose treatment included an IDH1 peptide vaccine. The rearrangement joins TRBV19 to TRBJ2-2; no clear D. The DNA of the CDR3 is TGTGCCAGTAGTATCGTCGGGAACACCGGGGAGCTGTTTTTT. Translation: CASSIVGNTGELFF.